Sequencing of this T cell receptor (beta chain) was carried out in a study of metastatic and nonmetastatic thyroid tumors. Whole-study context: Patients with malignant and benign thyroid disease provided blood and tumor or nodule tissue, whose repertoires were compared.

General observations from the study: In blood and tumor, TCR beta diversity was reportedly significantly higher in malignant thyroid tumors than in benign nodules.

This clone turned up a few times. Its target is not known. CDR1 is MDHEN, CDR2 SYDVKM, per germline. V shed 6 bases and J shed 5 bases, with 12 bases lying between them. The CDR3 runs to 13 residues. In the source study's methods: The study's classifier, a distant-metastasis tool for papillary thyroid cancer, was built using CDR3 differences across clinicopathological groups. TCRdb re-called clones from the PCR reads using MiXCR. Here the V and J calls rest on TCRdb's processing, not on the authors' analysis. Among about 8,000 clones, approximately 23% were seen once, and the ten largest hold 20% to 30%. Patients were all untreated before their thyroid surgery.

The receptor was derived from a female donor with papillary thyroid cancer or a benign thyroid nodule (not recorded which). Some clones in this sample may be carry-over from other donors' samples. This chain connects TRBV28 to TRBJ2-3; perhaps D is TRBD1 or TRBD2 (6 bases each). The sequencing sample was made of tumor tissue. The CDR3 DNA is TGTGCCAGCAGGGGCAGGGGAGGAGATACGCAGTATTTT. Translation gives CASRGRGGDTQYF.